A single T cell receptor beta chain is shown here with its context. Amplification yielded TCR beta CDR3 regions, with RNA transcripts as the source. HTBI primers were employed in a first-round RT-PCR of the TCR CDR3. MiXCR, applied by TCRdb to the multiplex PCR reads, yields one record per CDR3 protein. This sample has hundreds of thousands of distinct CDR3 sequences; under 15% occur once, and the top ten carry 9.2%. The data belong to a study of T cells in Graves' hyperthyroidism and ophthalmopathy. Germline loops: CDR1 SGHRS, CDR2 YFSETQ. Trimming removed 2 bases at V and 4 bases at J, with 12 bases between. The CDR3 covers 15 residues. With a duration under 2 months, the hyperthyroidism was newly diagnosed in patients aged 18 to 65.

This TCR came from a woman under 30 with Graves' hyperthyroidism. The V and J genes are TRBV5-1 and TRBJ1-4, with D tentatively TRBD1 (5 bases). Sequencing was carried out using blood. CDR3 sequence reads: CASSLTTDFNEKLFF. The CDR3 DNA is TGCGCCAGCAGCTTAACGACAGACTTTAATGAAAAACTGTTTTTT.